This T cell receptor (beta chain) was documented in a study of CD8 T cells in ankylosing spondylitis. Using quantitative 5'-RACE with molecular barcodes, the authors made TCR beta libraries. Each CDR3 protein gets one entry after TCRdb re-called the 5' RACE reads with MiXCR. This sample yields 800,000 to 900,000 distinct CDR3 sequences, of which around 11% are seen a single time; 0.45% to 0.6% belongs to the top ten. To note about this clonotype: Its cognate antigen is unknown.

Study findings and constraints: Roughly eight highly homologous variants formed a TCR beta motif that appeared characteristic of ankylosing spondylitis blood. Significant enrichment of disease-linked clones was reportedly seen in matched ankylosing spondylitis synovial fluid. Peripheral blood held disease-linked clones only at relatively low frequency, and these were CD8+.

The specimen was blood, either unsorted or a sorted T cell fraction (not recorded which). The sequence was obtained from a male donor with ankylosing spondylitis.

CDR3 sequence reads: CSASTERNEKLFF. The CDR3 DNA sequence: TGCAGTGCTTCGACAGAGCGTAATGAAAAACTGTTTTTT. The rearrangement uses TRBV20-1 and TRBJ1-4; weak D call: TRBD1 (5 bases). Per the germline V gene, CDR1 is DFQATT and CDR2 is SNEGSKA (reference sequence). V was shortened by 5 bases and J by 4 bases, with 11 bases between the two germline ends. The CDR3 contains 13 residues.